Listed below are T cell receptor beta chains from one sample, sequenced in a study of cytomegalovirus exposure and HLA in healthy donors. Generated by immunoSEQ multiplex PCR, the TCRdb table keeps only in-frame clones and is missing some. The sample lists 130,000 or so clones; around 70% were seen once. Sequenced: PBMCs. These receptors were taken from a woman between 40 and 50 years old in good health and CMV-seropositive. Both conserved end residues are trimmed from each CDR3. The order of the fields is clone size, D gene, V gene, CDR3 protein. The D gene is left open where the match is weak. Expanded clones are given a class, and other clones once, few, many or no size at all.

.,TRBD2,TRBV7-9,ASSLYASGLSGQF
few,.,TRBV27,ASSLSTVRLPATNEKLF
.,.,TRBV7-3,ASSLTGGENEQF
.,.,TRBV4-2,ASSLEGFPNYGYT
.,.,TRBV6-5,ASSSQGNQPQH
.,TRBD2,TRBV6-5,ASSYSIIGRPETQY
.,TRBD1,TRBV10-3,AISQLGQGHNNYGYT
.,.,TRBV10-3,AISDRDMSNQPQH
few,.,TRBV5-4,ASSLDREDTQY
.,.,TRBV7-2,ASSFGLAGGEQY
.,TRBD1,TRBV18,ASSQGQVNYGYT
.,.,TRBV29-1,SVVPGEAF
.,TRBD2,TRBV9,ATSAGGITDTQY
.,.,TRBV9,ASSPSSTDTQY
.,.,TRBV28,ASSAEPQPQH
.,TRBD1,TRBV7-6,ASSRDSMNTEAF
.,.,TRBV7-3,ASSSQGSYNSPLH
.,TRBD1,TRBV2,ASSVTGTVAEQY
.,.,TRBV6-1,ASRKSGVEKLF
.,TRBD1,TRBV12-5,ASGFLSSGTGATGELF
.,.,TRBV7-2,ASSPGTGANVLT
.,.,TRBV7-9,ASSLTANYGYT
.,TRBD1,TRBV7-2,ASSWGQGSSGNTIY
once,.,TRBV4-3,ASSQDRQFNSPLH
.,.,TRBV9,ASSKGLINTGELF
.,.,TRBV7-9,ASSLATEAGAPYEQY
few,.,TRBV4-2,ASSQGSSSNQPQH
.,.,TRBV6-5,ASSYRGFYNEQF
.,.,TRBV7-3,ASSPGGRDTQY
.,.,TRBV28,ASSSTPSSGNTIY
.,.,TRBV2,ASTPTGPPIGTEAF
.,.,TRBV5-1,ASSLDRGPSYEQY
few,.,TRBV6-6,ASSHSASSYNEQF